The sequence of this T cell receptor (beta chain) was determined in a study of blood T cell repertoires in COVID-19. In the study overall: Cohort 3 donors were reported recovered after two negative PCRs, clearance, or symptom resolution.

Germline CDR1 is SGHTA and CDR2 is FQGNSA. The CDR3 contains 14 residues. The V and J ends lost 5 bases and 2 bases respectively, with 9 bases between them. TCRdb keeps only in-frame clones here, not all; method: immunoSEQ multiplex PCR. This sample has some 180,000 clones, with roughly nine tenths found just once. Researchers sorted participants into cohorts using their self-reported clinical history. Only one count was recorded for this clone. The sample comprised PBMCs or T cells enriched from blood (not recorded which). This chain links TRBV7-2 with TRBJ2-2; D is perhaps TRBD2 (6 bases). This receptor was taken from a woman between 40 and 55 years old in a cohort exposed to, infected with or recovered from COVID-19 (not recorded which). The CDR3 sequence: CASSGTLNTGELFF. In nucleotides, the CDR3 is TGTGCCAGCAGCGGGACTCTTAACACCGGGGAGCTGTTTTTT. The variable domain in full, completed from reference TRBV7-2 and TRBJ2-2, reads GAGVSQSPSNKVTEKGKDVELRCDPISGHTALYWYRQSLGQGLEFLIYFQGNSAPDKSGLPSDRFSAERTGGSVSTLTIQRTQQEDSAVYLCASSGTLNTGELFFGEGSRLTVL.